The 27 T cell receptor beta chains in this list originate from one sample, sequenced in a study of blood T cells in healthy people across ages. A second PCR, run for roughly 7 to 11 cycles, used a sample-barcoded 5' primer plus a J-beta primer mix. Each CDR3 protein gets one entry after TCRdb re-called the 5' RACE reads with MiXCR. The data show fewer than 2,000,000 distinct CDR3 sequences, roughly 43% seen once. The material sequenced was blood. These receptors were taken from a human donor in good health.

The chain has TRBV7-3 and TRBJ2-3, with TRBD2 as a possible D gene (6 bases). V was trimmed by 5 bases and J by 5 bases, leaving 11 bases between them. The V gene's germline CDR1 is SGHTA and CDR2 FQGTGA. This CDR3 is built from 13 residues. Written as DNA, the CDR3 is TGTGCCAGCAGCCGTAGCGGACAAGATACGCAGTATTTT. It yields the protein CASSRSGQDTQYF.

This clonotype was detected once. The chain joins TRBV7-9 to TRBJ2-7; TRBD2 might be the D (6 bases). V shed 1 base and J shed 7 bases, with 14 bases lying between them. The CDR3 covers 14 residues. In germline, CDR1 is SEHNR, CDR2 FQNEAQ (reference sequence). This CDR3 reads CASSLGGESREQYF. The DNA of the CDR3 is TGTGCCAGCAGCTTAGGGGGGGAGTCCCGGGAGCAGTACTTC. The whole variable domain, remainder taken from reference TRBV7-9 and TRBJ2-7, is DTGVSQNPRHKITKRGQNVTFRCDPISEHNRLYWYRQTLGQGPEFLTYFQNEAQLEKSRLLSDRFSAERPKGSFSTLEIQRTEQGDSAMYLCASSLGGESREQYFGPGTRLTVT.

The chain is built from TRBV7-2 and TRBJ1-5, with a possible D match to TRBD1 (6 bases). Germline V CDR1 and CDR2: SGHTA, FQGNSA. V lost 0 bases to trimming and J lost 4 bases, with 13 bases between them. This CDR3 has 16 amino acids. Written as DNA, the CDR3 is TGTGCCAGCAGCTTAGCTGGGGGGGGCATTAATCAGCCCCAGCATTTT. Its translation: CASSLAGGGINQPQHF.

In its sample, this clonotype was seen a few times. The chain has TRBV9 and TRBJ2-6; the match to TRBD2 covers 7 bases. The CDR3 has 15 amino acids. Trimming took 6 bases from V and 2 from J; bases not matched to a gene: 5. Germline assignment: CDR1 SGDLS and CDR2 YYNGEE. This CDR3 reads CASTLGGAGANVLTF. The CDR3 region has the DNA TGTGCCAGCACACTGGGAGGGGCTGGGGCCAACGTCCTGACTTTC.

CDR3 sequence (DNA): TGTGCCAGCAGCCCCTCCCGGGACTCTGGCTACACCTTC. Protein product: CASSPSRDSGYTF. The V and J genes are TRBV7-9 and TRBJ1-2, with D possibly TRBD1 on 5 matching bases. The germline V and J ends were trimmed by 5 bases and 7 bases, with 14 bases remaining between them. This CDR3 has 13 residues. Per the germline V gene, CDR1 is SEHNR and CDR2 is FQNEAQ (reference sequence).

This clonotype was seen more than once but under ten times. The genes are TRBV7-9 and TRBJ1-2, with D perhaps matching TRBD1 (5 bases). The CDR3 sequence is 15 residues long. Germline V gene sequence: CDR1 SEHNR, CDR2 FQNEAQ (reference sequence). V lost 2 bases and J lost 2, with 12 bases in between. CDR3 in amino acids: CASSLLGEENYGYTF. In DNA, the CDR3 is TGTGCCAGCAGCTTATTGGGGGAAGAGAACTATGGCTACACCTTC.

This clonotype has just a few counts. The CDR3 DNA is TGCAGTGCTAGTTTACCGTACACAGATACGCAGTATTTT. As protein: CSASLPYTDTQYF. The genes are TRBV20-1 and TRBJ2-3; no clear D gene. V lost 3 bases, J lost 2 bases, and 9 bases lay in between. From germline, CDR1 is DFQATT and CDR2 SNEGSKA (reference sequence). CDR3 size: 13 residues.

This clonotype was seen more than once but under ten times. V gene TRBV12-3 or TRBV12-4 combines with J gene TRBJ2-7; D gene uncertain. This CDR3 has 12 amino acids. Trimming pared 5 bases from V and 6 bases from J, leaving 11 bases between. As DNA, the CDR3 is TGTGCCAGCAGTCGTCCCGGGCTCGAGCAGTACTTC. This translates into CASSRPGLEQYF.

In DNA, the CDR3 is TGCAGCGTTGAAGATACGGCAGGCTTTATGAACACTGAAGCTTTCTTT. This sequence encodes CSVEDTAGFMNTEAFF. The chain links TRBV29-1 to TRBJ1-1; D gene uncertain. CDR3 size: 16 residues. CDR1 SQVTM and CDR2 ANQGSEA come from the germline V gene. V was trimmed by 0 bases and J by 0 bases, leaving 14 bases between them.

The CDR3 sequence: CSGVRRGNTGELFF. The CDR3 bases are TGCAGCGGGGTTCGCCGGGGGAACACCGGGGAGCTGTTTTTT. The chain combines TRBV29-1 with TRBJ2-2; a weak D match, TRBD2 (5 bases). This CDR3 is built from 14 residues. Trimming shortened V by 7 bases and J by 1 base, and 13 bases separated the two germline ends. Germline V lookup: CDR1 SQVTM, CDR2 ANQGSEA.

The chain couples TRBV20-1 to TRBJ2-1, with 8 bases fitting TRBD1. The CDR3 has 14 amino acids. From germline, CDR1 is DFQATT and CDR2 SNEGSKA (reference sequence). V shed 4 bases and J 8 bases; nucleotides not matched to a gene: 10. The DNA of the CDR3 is TGCAGTGCTACCGGACAGGGCGAAGGGGATGAGCAGTTCTTC. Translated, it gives CSATGQGEGDEQFF.

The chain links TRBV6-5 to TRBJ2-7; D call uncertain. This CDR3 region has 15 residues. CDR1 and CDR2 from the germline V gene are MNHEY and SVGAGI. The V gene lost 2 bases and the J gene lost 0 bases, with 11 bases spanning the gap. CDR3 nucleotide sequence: TGTGCCAGCAGTTACGGACGGTCGAGCTCCTACGAGCAGTACTTC. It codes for CASSYGRSSSYEQYF.

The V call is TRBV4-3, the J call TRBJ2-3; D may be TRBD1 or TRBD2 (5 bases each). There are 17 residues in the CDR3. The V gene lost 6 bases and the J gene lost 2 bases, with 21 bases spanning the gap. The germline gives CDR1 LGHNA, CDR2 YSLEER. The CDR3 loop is CASSQRGSGWNTDTQYF. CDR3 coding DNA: TGCGCCAGCAGTCAACGGGGCTCGGGGTGGAACACAGATACGCAGTATTTT.

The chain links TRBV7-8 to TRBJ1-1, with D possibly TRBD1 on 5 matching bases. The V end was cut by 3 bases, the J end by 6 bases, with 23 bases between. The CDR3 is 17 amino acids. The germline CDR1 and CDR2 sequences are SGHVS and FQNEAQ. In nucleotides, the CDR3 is TGTGCCAGCAGCTTCGGGACGGCGGCATCCAGAACAGCTGAAGCTTTCTTT. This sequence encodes CASSFGTAASRTAEAFF.

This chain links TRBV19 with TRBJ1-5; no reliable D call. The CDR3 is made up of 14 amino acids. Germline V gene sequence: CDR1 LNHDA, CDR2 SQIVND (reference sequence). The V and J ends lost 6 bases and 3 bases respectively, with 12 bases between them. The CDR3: CASRLGRNNQPQHF. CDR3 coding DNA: TGTGCCAGTAGACTCGGACGGAACAATCAGCCCCAGCATTTT.

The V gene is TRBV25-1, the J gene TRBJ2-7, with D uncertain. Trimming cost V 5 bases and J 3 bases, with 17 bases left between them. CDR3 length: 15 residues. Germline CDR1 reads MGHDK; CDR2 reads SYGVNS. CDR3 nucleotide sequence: TGTGCCAGCAGTCATACGGGCCTGACCCTCTACGAGCAGTACTTC. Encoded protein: CASSHTGLTLYEQYF.

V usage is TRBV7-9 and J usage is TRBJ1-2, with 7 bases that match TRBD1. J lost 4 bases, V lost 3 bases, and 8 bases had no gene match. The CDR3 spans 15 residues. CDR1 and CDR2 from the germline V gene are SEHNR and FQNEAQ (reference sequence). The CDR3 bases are TGTGCCAGCAGCTTTTTGAAGGGACAGTCCTATGGCTACACCTTC. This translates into CASSFLKGQSYGYTF.

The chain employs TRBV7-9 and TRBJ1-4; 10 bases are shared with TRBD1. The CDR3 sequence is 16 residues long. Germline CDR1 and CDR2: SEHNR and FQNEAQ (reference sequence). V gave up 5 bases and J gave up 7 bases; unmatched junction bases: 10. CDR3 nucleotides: TGTGCCAGCAGCGCCAGACTCCGGGACAGGGGTGAAAAACTGTTTTTT. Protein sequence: CASSARLRDRGEKLFF.

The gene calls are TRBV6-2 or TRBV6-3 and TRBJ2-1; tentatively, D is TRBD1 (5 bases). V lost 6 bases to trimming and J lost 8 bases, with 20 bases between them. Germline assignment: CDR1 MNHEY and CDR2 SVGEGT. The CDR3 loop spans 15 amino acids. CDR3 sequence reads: CASSPQGRSSDEQFF. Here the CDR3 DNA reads TGTGCCAGCAGCCCCCAGGGTCGTTCTTCCGATGAGCAGTTCTTC.

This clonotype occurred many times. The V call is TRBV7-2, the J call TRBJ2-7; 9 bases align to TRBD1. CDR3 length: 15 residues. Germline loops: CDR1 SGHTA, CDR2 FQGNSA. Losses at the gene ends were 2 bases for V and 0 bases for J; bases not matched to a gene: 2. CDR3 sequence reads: CASSLRTGASYEQYF. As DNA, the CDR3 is TGTGCCAGCAGCTTAAGGACAGGGGCCTCCTACGAGCAGTACTTC.

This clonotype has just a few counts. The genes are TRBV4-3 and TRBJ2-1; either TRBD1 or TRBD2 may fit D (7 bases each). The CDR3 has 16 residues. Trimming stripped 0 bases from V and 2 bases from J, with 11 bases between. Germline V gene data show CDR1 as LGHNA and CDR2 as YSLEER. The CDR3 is CASSQEAGQTYNEQFF. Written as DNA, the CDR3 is TGCGCCAGCAGCCAAGAAGCGGGACAGACCTACAATGAGCAGTTCTTC.

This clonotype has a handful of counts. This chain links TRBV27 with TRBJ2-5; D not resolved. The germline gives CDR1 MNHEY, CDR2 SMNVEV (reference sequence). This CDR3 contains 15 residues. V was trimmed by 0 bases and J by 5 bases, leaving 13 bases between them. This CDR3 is CASSLSGYVRETQYF. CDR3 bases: TGTGCCAGCAGTTTATCAGGTTATGTGAGGGAGACCCAGTACTTC.

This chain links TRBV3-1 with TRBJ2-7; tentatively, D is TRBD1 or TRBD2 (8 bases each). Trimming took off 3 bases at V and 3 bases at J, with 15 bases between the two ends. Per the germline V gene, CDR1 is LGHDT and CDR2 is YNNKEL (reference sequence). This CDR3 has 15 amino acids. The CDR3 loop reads CASSQGQAGGYEQYF. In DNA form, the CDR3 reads TGTGCCAGCAGCCAGGGACAGGCGGGGGGCTACGAGCAGTACTTC.

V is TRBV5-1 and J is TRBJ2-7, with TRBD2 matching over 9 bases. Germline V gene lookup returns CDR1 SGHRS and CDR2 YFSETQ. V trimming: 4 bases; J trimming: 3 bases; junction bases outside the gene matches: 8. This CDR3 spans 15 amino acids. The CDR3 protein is CASSLQAGGHYEQYF. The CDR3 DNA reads TGCGCCAGCAGCCTCCAAGCGGGGGGACACTACGAGCAGTACTTC. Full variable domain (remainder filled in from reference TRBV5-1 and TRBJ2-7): KAGVTQTPRYLIKTRGQQVTLSCSPISGHRSVSWYQQTPGQGLQFLFEYFSETQRNKGNFPGRFSGRQFSNSRSEMNVSTLELGDSALYLCASSLQAGGHYEQYFGPGTRLTVT.

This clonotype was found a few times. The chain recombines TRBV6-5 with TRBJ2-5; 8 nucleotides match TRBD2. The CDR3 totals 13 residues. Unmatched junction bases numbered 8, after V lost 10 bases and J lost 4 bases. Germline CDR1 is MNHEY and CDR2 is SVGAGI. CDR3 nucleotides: TGTGCCACCGGCCGGCTAGCGGGAGAGACCCAGTACTTC. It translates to CATGRLAGETQYF.

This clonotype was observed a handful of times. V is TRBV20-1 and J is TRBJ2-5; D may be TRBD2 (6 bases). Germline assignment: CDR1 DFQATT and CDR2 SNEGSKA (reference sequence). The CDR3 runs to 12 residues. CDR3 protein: CRTGTPGETQYF. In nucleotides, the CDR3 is TGCCGTACCGGGACTCCCGGCGAGACCCAGTACTTC.

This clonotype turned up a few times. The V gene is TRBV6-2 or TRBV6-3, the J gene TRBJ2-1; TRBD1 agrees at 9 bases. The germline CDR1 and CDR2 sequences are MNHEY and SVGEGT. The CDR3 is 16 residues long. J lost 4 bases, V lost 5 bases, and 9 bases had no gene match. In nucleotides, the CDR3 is TGTGCCAGCAGTAGAGCCGGGACAGGGACATACAATGAGCAGTTCTTC. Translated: CASSRAGTGTYNEQFF.